This record covers a single TCR beta chain. The antigen remains unidentified. This sample is drawn from a study of T cell responses to AZD1222 COVID-19 vaccine. Broader study findings: Spike was spanned by vaccine-associated CD4 TCRs, with dominance at 160-218 and 743-854. Mostly white British, mostly female donors; authors suggested clonal diversity may be underestimated.

The data were produced by immunoSEQ multiplex PCR, yet TCRdb's version contains in-frame clones alone and is incomplete. This table holds approximately 67,000 clones, approximately 90% found once. This TCR was sampled from an adult who received the AZD1222 COVID-19 vaccine. This material consisted of peripheral blood, taken 28 days after the second AZD1222 dose.

For the CDR3, the DNA is TGTGCCAGCAGTTACGACACAGATACGCAGTATTTT. This encodes CASSYDTDTQYF. The chain employs TRBV6-2 or TRBV6-3 and TRBJ2-3; no reliable D call. CDR1 MNHEY and CDR2 SVGEGT come from the germline V gene. The V end lost 2 bases, the J end lost 2 bases, and 2 bases lay between the germline ends. The CDR3 runs 12 residues.